A selection of T cell receptor beta chains follows, all from one sample in a study of vaccination effects on CD4 cells after COVID-19. The antigens these receptors bind are not known. Assay used: immunoSEQ multiplex PCR; TCRdb lists only in-frame clones, some missing. The sample includes 20,000 to 25,000 clones, around 81% seen only once; the top ten take 5.6%. The starting material was CD4+ T cells from PBMCs cultured with SARS-CoV-2 spike peptides, obtained after COVID-19 vaccination. Receptors were obtained from a human donor who received a COVID-19 vaccine. Some clones in this sample may be carry-over from other donors' samples. The CDR3 runs from the conserved cysteine through the conserved F or W. Fields, in order: clone size, J gene, D gene, V gene, CDR3 protein, CDR3 DNA. The D gene is left open where the match is weak. Clone size is shown for a subset of rows, as once, few, many or a class of expanded clone.

NA | TRBJ1-2 | NA | TRBV7-2 | CASSLISGGWGGYTF | TGTGCCAGCAGCTTAATATCCGGGGGATGGGGTGGCTACACCTTC
NA | TRBJ1-1 | TRBD1 | TRBV18 | CASSQRTGAMNTEAFF | TGTGCCAGCTCGCAACGGACAGGGGCTATGAACACTGAAGCTTTCTTT
once | TRBJ1-2 | NA | TRBV9 | CASSPDKRGYTF | TGTGCCAGCAGCCCAGACAAGAGGGGCTACACCTTC
NA | TRBJ1-5 | NA | TRBV5-4 | CASSPGSGDSNQPQHF | TGTGCCAGCAGCCCCGGGTCAGGGGATAGCAATCAGCCCCAGCATTTT
NA | TRBJ2-2 | NA | TRBV6-1 | CASSELGYNTGELFF | TGTGCCAGCAGTGAATTGGGCTATAACACCGGGGAGCTGTTTTTT
NA | TRBJ1-2 | TRBD1 | TRBV14 | CASSQVGNRGQSGYTF | TGTGCCAGCAGCCAAGTGGGGAACAGGGGGCAGAGTGGCTACACCTTC
NA | TRBJ2-5 | NA | TRBV2 | CASGDNRVSETQYF | TGTGCCAGCGGAGACAACAGGGTTTCAGAGACCCAGTACTTC
NA | TRBJ2-3 | TRBD2 | TRBV5-6 | CASSFPGLAGGPHTQYF | TGTGCCAGCAGCTTCCCGGGACTAGCGGGGGGGCCGCATACGCAGTATTTT
once | TRBJ1-4 | NA | TRBV6-5 | CASAFLSTNEKLFF | TGTGCCAGCGCATTCTTGTCAACTAATGAAAAACTGTTTTTT
NA | TRBJ1-1 | NA | TRBV10-3 | CAISTSGKNTEAFF | TGTGCCATCAGTACCAGTGGTAAGAACACTGAAGCTTTCTTT
NA | TRBJ2-4 | NA | TRBV27 | CASSPHWGIQAKNIQYF | TGTGCCAGCAGCCCTCACTGGGGCATCCAAGCCAAAAACATTCAGTACTTC
NA | TRBJ1-4 | NA | TRBV18 | CASLPDADRKLFF | TGTGCCAGCTTACCGGACGCAGACAGAAAACTGTTTTTT
NA | TRBJ1-2 | TRBD1 | TRBV27 | CASSSRQGRGYTF | TGTGCCAGCAGTAGCCGACAGGGGAGGGGCTACACCTTC
NA | TRBJ1-1 | NA | TRBV27 | CASRSFLRNTEAFF | TGTGCCAGCAGGTCCTTCCTCAGGAACACTGAAGCTTTCTTT
NA | TRBJ2-5 | NA | TRBV18 | CASSSWAQETQYF | TGTGCCAGCTCATCGTGGGCCCAAGAGACCCAGTACTTC
NA | TRBJ2-3 | TRBD2 | TRBV5-1 | CASSPSGGATDTQYF | TGCGCCAGCAGCCCGAGCGGGGGGGCGACGGATACGCAGTATTTT
NA | TRBJ1-2 | NA | TRBV6-5 | CASSYSGGAASYGYTF | TGTGCCAGCAGTTACTCGGGGGGGGCCGCTTCCTATGGCTACACCTTC
NA | TRBJ2-1 | TRBD2 | TRBV10-3 | CAISEIAGYNEQFF | TGTGCCATCTCCGAGATAGCGGGTTACAATGAGCAGTTCTTC
NA | TRBJ1-5 | NA | TRBV24-1 | CATSPRGFVQPQHF | TGTGCCACCAGCCCCCGGGGGTTTGTTCAGCCCCAGCATTTT
NA | TRBJ1-1 | NA | TRBV6-1 | CASSERRGGRTEAFF | TGTGCCAGCAGTGAACGGCGGGGGGGGAGAACTGAAGCTTTCTTT
NA | TRBJ2-4 | TRBD1 | TRBV24-1 | CATSVAGQGAKNIQYF | TGTGCCACCAGTGTAGCGGGACAGGGGGCCAAAAACATTCAGTACTTC
NA | TRBJ2-3 | NA | TRBV5-8 | CASPTGIWGRNTDTQYF | TGTGCCAGCCCCACGGGGATTTGGGGGAGGAACACAGATACGCAGTATTTT
NA | TRBJ2-4 | TRBD1 | TRBV5-5 | CASSNMPGGAGNIQYF | TGTGCCAGCAGCAACATGCCAGGGGGCGCGGGAAACATTCAGTACTTC
NA | TRBJ1-2 | TRBD1 | TRBV28 | CASSTGTGNGYTF | TGTGCCAGCAGTACCGGGACAGGGAATGGCTACACCTTC
NA | TRBJ2-1 | NA | TRBV19 | CASRVVLDAPYNEQFF | TGTGCCAGTAGAGTCGTGCTGGACGCTCCCTACAATGAGCAGTTCTTC
NA | TRBJ1-1 | NA | TRBV27 | CASRLRMNTEAFF | TGTGCCAGCAGACTGAGAATGAACACTGAAGCTTTCTTT
once | TRBJ2-2 | NA | TRBV24-1 | CATSGGHSNTGELFF | TGTGCCACCAGTGGGGGACACTCCAACACCGGGGAGCTGTTTTTT
NA | TRBJ1-5 | NA | TRBV18 | CASCRENQPQHF | TGTGCCAGCTGCAGGGAGAATCAGCCCCAGCATTTT
few | TRBJ2-2 | NA | TRBV18 | CASSPNRVGDTGELFF | TGTGCCAGCTCACCAAACAGGGTTGGGGACACCGGGGAGCTGTTTTTT
NA | TRBJ2-1 | NA | TRBV18 | CASSPMKGMDNEQFF | TGTGCCAGCTCACCAATGAAGGGAATGGACAATGAGCAGTTCTTC
NA | TRBJ1-2 | NA | TRBV25-1 | CASSSSTVAGSYGYTF | TGTGCCAGCAGCTCCTCGACGGTTGCAGGGTCCTATGGCTACACCTTC
NA | TRBJ2-1 | TRBD2 | TRBV18 | CASSRLGGDNEQFF | TGTGCCAGCTCCCGCCTGGGAGGGGACAATGAGCAGTTCTTC
NA | TRBJ2-2 | NA | TRBV7-2 | CASSATRGGNTGELFF | TGTGCCAGCAGCGCAACCAGGGGTGGGAACACCGGGGAGCTGTTTTTT
NA | TRBJ2-2 | NA | TRBV2 | CASSESGVNTGELFF | TGTGCCAGCAGTGAATCCGGGGTGAACACCGGGGAGCTGTTTTTT
NA | TRBJ2-1 | NA | TRBV18 | CASSPPPGGYNEQFF | TGTGCCAGCTCACCACCGCCAGGGGGGTACAATGAGCAGTTCTTC
NA | TRBJ1-1 | TRBD1 | TRBV5-8 | CASSTGVNTEAFF | TGTGCCAGCAGCACAGGGGTGAACACTGAAGCTTTCTTT
NA | TRBJ1-2 | NA | TRBV7-8 | CASSQGTQGSYGYTF | TGTGCCAGCAGCCAAGGGACGCAGGGAAGCTATGGCTACACCTTC
NA | TRBJ1-2 | NA | TRBV19 | CASSFGTPPRGYTF | TGTGCCAGTAGTTTCGGGACTCCTCCGAGAGGCTACACCTTC
NA | TRBJ2-3 | NA | TRBV21-1 | CASSKVQRGVTDTQYF | TGTGCCAGCAGCAAAGTTCAGCGGGGGGTCACAGATACGCAGTATTTT
NA | TRBJ2-3 | TRBD1 | TRBV7-3 | CASSPQQGSTDTQYF | TGTGCCAGCAGCCCCCAACAGGGGAGCACAGATACGCAGTATTTT
NA | TRBJ1-3 | NA | TRBV7-3 | CASSYGRRFSGNTIYF | TGTGCCAGCAGCTACGGACGGCGATTCTCTGGAAACACCATATATTTT
NA | TRBJ1-2 | NA | TRBV4-3 | CASSQGDRKSNYGYTF | TGCGCCAGCAGCCAAGGTGACAGGAAATCTAACTATGGCTACACCTTC
NA | TRBJ2-4 | NA | TRBV7-9 | CASSLGQAIKNIQYF | TGTGCCAGCAGCTTAGGACAGGCCATAAAAAACATTCAGTACTTC
NA | TRBJ1-2 | NA | TRBV19 | CASSIEGRYYGYTF | TGTGCCAGTAGTATCGAAGGGCGGTACTATGGCTACACCTTC
NA | TRBJ2-1 | NA | TRBV5-1 | CASSLELRVSNEQFF | TGCGCCAGCAGCTTGGAGTTACGGGTTTCAAATGAGCAGTTCTTC
NA | TRBJ1-1 | NA | TRBV7-3 | CASSLTGVDTEAFF | TGTGCCAGCAGCTTAACAGGGGTGGACACTGAAGCTTTCTTT
NA | TRBJ1-2 | NA | TRBV28 | CASSTRGVTGYTF | TGTGCCAGCAGTACCCGTGGTGTAACTGGCTACACCTTC